This TCR beta chain was captured in a study of blood T cell repertoires in COVID-19. On the study more broadly: Nucleic acid was either cDNA or gDNA, and it came from T cells, B-cell-depleted T cells, or PBMCs.

The germline V gene encodes CDR1 LNHDA and CDR2 SQIVND (reference sequence). The CDR3 is made up of 14 amino acids. Trimming removed 1 base at V and 5 bases at J, with 11 bases between. In the original analysis: Estimation of nucleated cell counts was performed using reference gene primer amplification. The repertoire was sequenced with immunoSEQ multiplex PCR; TCRdb's copy has only in-frame clones and lacks some. For V, J and clone size, that table is used; D and trimming come from the DNA. This table has approximately 220,000 clones, 80% to 90% appearing once. Specimen: peripheral blood. This TCR was recovered from a man in his forties or fifties with acute or convalescent COVID-19. The chain employs TRBV19 and TRBJ1-1; D remains unclear. This chain's CDR3 is CASSIVGGTTEAFF. The CDR3 DNA sequence: TGTGCCAGTAGTATAGTAGGAGGAACAACTGAAGCTTTCTTT.